Sequencing of this T cell receptor (beta chain) was carried out in a study of cytomegalovirus exposure and HLA in healthy donors. Overall study results and limits: There were 160 or so TCR beta chains listed as cytomegalovirus-associated. It was in a later analysis that TCR association rates were seen to vary by HLA locus, highest for DRB1 and lowest for HLA-C. The classifier, whose performance was assessed in both the original and validation cohorts, reportedly diagnosed cytomegalovirus status with high specificity and sensitivity.

The PCR ran on 60 Vbeta and 13 Jbeta primers. Measured with immunoSEQ multiplex PCR; TCRdb has only the in-frame clones, and not every one. The data show around 150,000 clones, with about 79% seen just once and around 4.1% held by the top ten. Turning to this clone: Its antigen is undetermined.

V was clipped by 10 bases and J by 9 bases, with 22 bases between them. CDR3 length: 14 residues. CDR1 ENHRY and CDR2 SYGVKD come from the germline V gene. The receptor was derived from a man aged 40-49 years in good health and CMV-seropositive. Material: PBMCs. This chain joins TRBV10-3 and TRBJ2-1, with D possibly matching TRBD1 (6 bases). The CDR3 DNA sequence: TGTGCCAGCGTAGGGACACCCTCCGACGGTGAGCAGTTCTTC. This codes for CASVGTPSDGEQFF.